One and the same sample provided the 14 T cell receptor beta chains below, sequenced in a study of blood T cell repertoires in COVID-19. This table comes from immunoSEQ multiplex PCR, and its TCRdb copy is limited to in-frame clones, with some not included. The table lists 250,000 to 400,000 clones, about nine tenths of them singletons. The sample taken for sequencing was peripheral blood. The origin of the receptors is a woman in her twenties or thirties with COVID-19, enrolled during active disease.

The chain uses TRBV30 and TRBJ1-2; D unresolved. This CDR3 comprises 11 residues. In germline, CDR1 is GTSNPN, CDR2 SVGIG (reference sequence). Deletions cut 7 bases from V and 8 bases from J, with 14 bases between. CDR3 DNA: TGTGCCTCAGCAGCGAGTTGGGGCTACACCTTC. As protein: CASAASWGYTF.

The V gene is TRBV18, the J gene TRBJ2-2; TRBD2 might be the D (6 bases). Trimming took 3 bases from V and 1 from J, leaving 12 bases between them. Germline values: CDR1 KGHSH, CDR2 LQKENI. The CDR3 totals 16 residues. In DNA form, the CDR3 reads TGTGCCAGCTCACCCAATGCCGGGGGGAACACCGGGGAGCTGTTTTTT. This sequence encodes CASSPNAGGNTGELFF.

The chain joins TRBV5-5 to TRBJ2-1, with TRBD2 identical over 8 bases. From germline, CDR1 is SGHKS and CDR2 YYEKEE (reference sequence). The CDR3 contains 16 residues. J gave up 4 bases and V 4 bases, and 10 bases lay outside the gene matches. The CDR3 sequence: CASSRMGSGEYNEQFF. The CDR3 coding sequence is TGTGCCAGCAGCCGGATGGGTAGCGGGGAATACAATGAGCAGTTCTTC.

V gene TRBV7-8 combines with J gene TRBJ2-7, with 8 bases matching TRBD1. Germline V gives CDR1 SGHVS, CDR2 FQNEAQ. The CDR3 length is 18 residues. The trim removed 2 bases at V and 6 bases at J, leaving 18 bases unmatched. The CDR3 sequence is CASSLPREGQVALGEQYF. In DNA form, the CDR3 reads TGTGCCAGCAGCTTACCACGCGAGGGACAGGTGGCCTTGGGCGAGCAGTACTTC.

The J gene is TRBJ2-1, the V gene TRBV7-3; the match to TRBD1 covers 7 bases. CDR3 length equals 15 residues. The trim removed 3 bases at V and 6 bases at J, leaving 8 bases unmatched. CDR1 is SGHTA, CDR2 FQGTGA, per germline. The CDR3 loop reads CASSFDRASANEQFF. CDR3 coding DNA: TGTGCCAGCAGCTTCGACAGGGCTTCGGCCAATGAGCAGTTCTTC.

In its sample, this clone was seen a few times. This chain uses TRBV13 with TRBJ2-7; perhaps TRBD2 as D (6 bases). The CDR3 extends over 11 amino acids. Trimming took off 3 bases at V and 13 bases at J, with 13 bases between the two ends. Germline CDR1 is PRHDT and CDR2 is FYEKMQ (reference sequence). CDR3 residues: CASSFGDSRYV. The DNA for the CDR3 is TGTGCCAGCAGCTTTGGGGACTCAAGATACGTC.

This clone appeared once. This chain connects TRBV9 to TRBJ1-4; 8 positions agree with TRBD1. From germline, CDR1 is SGDLS and CDR2 YYNGEE. This CDR3 region has 16 residues. Trimming at V came to 3 bases and at J to 7 bases, leaving 11 bases not matched to a gene. The CDR3 nucleotides read TGTGCCAGCAGCGCCAGATCCAGGGGGCGAGGTGAAAAACTGTTTTTT. Its translation is CASSARSRGRGEKLFF.

The J gene is TRBJ1-1, the V gene TRBV11-2; possibly TRBD1 for D (6 bases). The CDR3 spans 16 residues. Trimming left V 1 base short and J 7 bases short, with 19 bases between. Germline V gene data show CDR1 as SGHAT and CDR2 as FQNNGV. The CDR3 reads CASSLGWGQSVYEAFF. The DNA of the CDR3 is TGTGCCAGCAGCTTAGGCTGGGGGCAGTCGGTCTATGAAGCTTTCTTT.

The chain has TRBV11-2 and TRBJ1-1; D is unresolved. From germline, CDR1 is SGHAT and CDR2 FQNNGV. V lost 0 bases, J lost 4 bases, and 9 bases lay in between. This CDR3 is 14 amino acids long. The CDR3 protein is CASSLDRRGTEAFF. The CDR3 region has the DNA TGTGCCAGCAGCTTAGATCGGCGGGGCACTGAAGCTTTCTTT. The variable domain in full, completed from reference TRBV11-2 and TRBJ1-1, reads EAGVAQSPRYKIIEKRQSVAFWCNPISGHATLYWYQQILGQGPKLLIQFQNNGVVDDSQLPKDRFSAERLKGVDSTLKIQPAKLEDSAVYLCASSLDRRGTEAFFGQGTRLTVV.

The J gene is TRBJ1-3, the V gene TRBV11-3, with 8 bases identical to TRBD1. Per the germline V gene, CDR1 is SGHNT and CDR2 is YENEEA. Germline trimming cut 0 bases from V and 0 bases from J; bases unmatched to any gene: 1. The length of the CDR3 is 16 residues. DNA for the CDR3: TGTGCCAGCAGCTTAGAGGGACAGGTCTCTGGAAACACCATATATTTT. Translation: CASSLEGQVSGNTIYF.

Turning to this clone: This specimen includes other DNA sequences encoding the same CDR3. The V gene is TRBV12-3 or TRBV12-4, the J gene TRBJ1-1, with D possibly TRBD1 on 6 matching bases. CDR3 size: 13 residues. V lost 6 bases and J 1 base, leaving 9 bases between the germline ends. Written as DNA, the CDR3 is TGTGCCAGCAGCCTAGGGGGGAACACTGAAGCTTTCTTT. It encodes CASSLGGNTEAFF.

The rearrangement links TRBV6-6 to TRBJ1-2; D ambiguous. CDR1 is MNHNY, CDR2 SVGAGI, per germline (reference sequence). CDR3 length: 13 amino acids. Trimming left V 5 bases short and J 5 bases short, with 12 bases between. The CDR3 region is CASSPPSAYGYTF. In DNA form, the CDR3 reads TGTGCCAGCAGTCCCCCCAGCGCGTATGGCTACACCTTC.

For the CDR3, the DNA is TGTGCCAGCACCGGAAGGGAGATACTCACCTTC. Translating it yields CASTGREILTF. The gene calls are TRBV2 and TRBJ1-2, with D unresolved. The CDR3 extends over 11 amino acids. The germline V and J ends were trimmed by 7 bases and 13 bases, with 16 bases remaining between them. CDR1 is SNHLY and CDR2 is FYNNEI in the germline V gene.

Only a few counts were recorded for this clone. J is TRBJ1-1 and V is TRBV21-1. TRBV21-1 is a documented pseudogene. The length of the CDR3 is 15 residues. CDR3 in DNA: TGTGCCAGCAGCCCCCGGGGGGGTATGAACACTGAAGCTTTCTTT. This codes for CASSPRGGMNTEAFF.